A single sample gave rise to the 18 T cell receptor beta chains below, sequenced in a study of cytomegalovirus exposure and HLA in healthy donors. The PCR contained 60 Vbeta and 13 Jbeta primers. TCRdb's table, derived via immunoSEQ multiplex PCR, lists solely in-frame clones and lacks some. The sample contains around 93,000 clones, roughly four fifths of which appear only once. Sequencing was carried out using PBMCs. These receptors all come from a man younger than 45 in good health and CMV-seropositive.

This sequence joins TRBV28 and TRBJ2-6; a weak D match, TRBD2 (6 bases). Trimming left V 11 bases short and J 1 base short, with 6 bases between. This CDR3 comprises 12 residues. The V gene's germline CDR1 is MDHEN and CDR2 SYDVKM. CDR3: CAGGSGANVLTF. Written as DNA, the CDR3 is TGTGCCGGGGGGTCTGGGGCCAACGTCCTGACTTTC.

This clone was counted a single time. V is TRBV19 and J is TRBJ1-2; D uncertain. V was pared by 9 bases and J by 7 bases, with 18 bases between. CDR1 is LNHDA, CDR2 SQIVND, per germline (reference sequence). The CDR3 is 13 residues long. The CDR3 bases are TGTGCCAGCGGTAGGCGGTCGGGGTTTGGCTACACCTTC. Protein: CASGRRSGFGYTF.

The chain recombines TRBV15 with TRBJ2-5, with TRBD2 matching over 8 bases. The tail of the sequence fits TRBJ2-7 better, so the J call may be wrong. The CDR3 consists of 15 residues. Germline V gene data show CDR1 as LNHNV and CDR2 as YYDKDF (reference sequence). The CDR3 nucleotides are TGTGCCACCAGCAGAGACCCGGGGGGGGACTACGAGCAGTACTTC. This codes for CATSRDPGGDYEQYF.

This rearrangement joins TRBV7-9 to TRBJ2-1; 7 nucleotides align to TRBD2. J was trimmed by 8 bases and V by 9 bases; bases with no gene match: 7. CDR3 length: 12 amino acids. Germline loops: CDR1 SEHNR, CDR2 FQNEAQ (reference sequence). The CDR3 nucleotides read TGTGCCAGTGGTGGGGAGGGCCATGAGCAGTTCTTC. It translates to CASGGEGHEQFF. Filled out from reference TRBV7-9 and TRBJ2-1, the complete variable domain reads DTGVSQNPRHKITKRGQNVTFRCDPISEHNRLYWYRQTLGQGPEFLTYFQNEAQLEKSRLLSDRFSAERPKGSFSTLEIQRTEQGDSAMYLCASGGEGHEQFFGPGTRLTVL.

The rearrangement links TRBV18 to TRBJ2-7; 8 positions match TRBD2. The germline V gene encodes CDR1 KGHSH and CDR2 LQKENI. The CDR3 is made up of 14 amino acids. After removal of 6 bases from V and 0 bases from J, the junction contained 4 bases not matched to a gene. Here the CDR3 DNA reads TGTGCCAGCTCGTTAGCGGGGAACTCCTACGAGCAGTACTTC. The encoded protein is CASSLAGNSYEQYF. The variable domain in full, with the rest retrieved from reference TRBV18 and TRBJ2-7, is NAGVMQNPRHLVRRRGQEARLRCSPMKGHSHVYWYRQLPEEGLKFMVYLQKENIIDESGMPKERFSAEFPKEGPSILRIQQVVRGDSAAYFCASSLAGNSYEQYFGPGTRLTVT.

The genes are TRBV7-9 and TRBJ2-7; 7 bases fit TRBD1. V trimming: 4 bases; J trimming: 7 bases; junction bases outside the gene matches: 4. Germline-derived CDR1 and CDR2 are SEHNR and FQNEAQ (reference sequence). CDR3 length equals 12 residues. CDR3 sequence: CASSSTGIEQYF. In nucleotides, the CDR3 is TGTGCCAGCAGCTCGACAGGGATTGAGCAGTACTTC.

V is TRBV9 and J is TRBJ2-1, with 13 nucleotides matching TRBD2. Germline CDR1 SGDLS, CDR2 YYNGEE. V shed 4 bases, J shed 7 bases, and the junction held 8 bases outside the gene matches. This CDR3 has 16 residues. CDR3 nucleotide sequence: TGTGCCAGCAGCCCACGGACTAGCGGGAGTTTAAATGAGCAGTTCTTC. This translates into CASSPRTSGSLNEQFF.

This rearrangement joins TRBV29-1 to TRBJ1-4; TRBD1 aligns across 7 bases. Trimming took 4 bases from V and 0 from J; bases not matched to a gene: 2. CDR3 size: 14 residues. Germline V gene data show CDR1 as SQVTM and CDR2 as ANQGSEA. CDR3 bases: TGCAGCGTTGCGCAGGGGGCAACTAATGAAAAACTGTTTTTT. This gives the protein CSVAQGATNEKLFF.

The chain uses TRBV11-2 and TRBJ2-7; 9 bases agree with TRBD2. With 5 bases clipped from V and 0 bases from J, the junction kept 2 bases outside the gene matches. Germline V CDR1 and CDR2: SGHAT, FQNNGV. There are 14 residues in the CDR3. The CDR3 sequence is CASSLTSGSYEQYF. CDR3 DNA sequence: TGTGCCAGCAGCCTGACTAGCGGCTCCTACGAGCAGTACTTC. Complete variable domain (other parts from reference TRBV11-2 and TRBJ2-7): EAGVAQSPRYKIIEKRQSVAFWCNPISGHATLYWYQQILGQGPKLLIQFQNNGVVDDSQLPKDRFSAERLKGVDSTLKIQPAKLEDSAVYLCASSLTSGSYEQYFGPGTRLTVT.

The chain links TRBV6-5 to TRBJ2-7, with D maybe TRBD2 (6 bases). The CDR3 extends over 14 amino acids. Germline loops: CDR1 MNHEY, CDR2 SVGAGI. The germline V and J ends were trimmed by 4 bases and 2 bases, with 12 bases remaining between them. The CDR3 loop is CASSWAQRAYEQYF. DNA for the CDR3: TGTGCCAGCAGTTGGGCTCAGCGGGCCTACGAGCAGTACTTC.

The V and J genes are TRBV10-2 and TRBJ2-1; the match to TRBD2 covers 14 bases. The CDR3 is 14 amino acids. Germline loops: CDR1 WSHSY, CDR2 SAAADI. V was pared by 8 bases and J by 6 bases, with 3 bases of the junction left unmatched. CDR3 protein: CASLGTSGSNEQFF. The DNA of the CDR3 is TGCGCCAGCCTCGGGACTAGCGGGAGCAATGAGCAGTTCTTC.

This clone was observed a few times. The chain is built from TRBV10-3 and TRBJ1-1; 7 bases align to TRBD1. The length of the CDR3 is 12 residues. The germline CDR1 and CDR2 sequences are ENHRY and SYGVKD. V trimming: 2 bases; J trimming: 11 bases; junction bases outside the gene matches: 5. CDR3 loop: CAISELQGMAFF. In nucleotides, the CDR3 is TGTGCCATCAGTGAGCTACAGGGGATGGCTTTCTTT.

This clone occurred a few times. The chain recombines TRBV5-1 with TRBJ2-7, with D tentatively TRBD1 (5 bases). This CDR3 has 13 residues. The V end lost 0 bases, the J end lost 6 bases, and 10 bases lay between the germline ends. Per the germline V gene, CDR1 is SGHRS and CDR2 is YFSETQ. The CDR3 region is CASSLVTQGEQYF. The CDR3 nucleotides are TGCGCCAGCAGCTTGGTAACTCAGGGCGAGCAGTACTTC.

The rearrangement joins TRBV5-1 to TRBJ1-2; 10 bases are a match to TRBD1. After removal of 4 bases from V and 6 bases from J, the junction contained 12 bases not matched to a gene. The CDR3 spans 16 residues. The germline CDR1 and CDR2 sequences are SGHRS and YFSETQ. CDR3 loop: CASSLGQGVAIDGYTF. The CDR3 DNA follows: TGCGCCAGCAGCCTTGGACAGGGGGTAGCGATTGATGGCTACACCTTC.

V and J are TRBV6-6 and TRBJ2-7; 13 positions match TRBD2. CDR1 and CDR2 from the germline V gene are MNHNY and SVGAGI (reference sequence). The CDR3 has 15 amino acids. V lost 6 bases, J lost 5 bases, and 7 bases stayed unmatched. For the CDR3, the DNA is TGTGCCAGCAGAACCGGGACTAGCGGGAACGACGAGCAGTACTTC. This encodes CASRTGTSGNDEQYF.

CDR3 sequence (DNA): TGTGCCAGCGGACACCCAGGGGGCACTGAAGCTTTCTTT. Translation gives CASGHPGGTEAFF. The chain links TRBV25-1 to TRBJ1-1; 7 bases fit TRBD1. This CDR3 comprises 13 residues. Germline loops: CDR1 MGHDK, CDR2 SYGVNS. V dropped 8 bases and J dropped 4; count of bases not matched to a gene: 7.

This chain joins TRBV5-1 and TRBJ1-4; 7 bases align to TRBD1. V was pared by 3 bases and J by 6 bases, with 8 bases of the junction left unmatched. This CDR3 has 15 amino acids. CDR1 is SGHRS and CDR2 is YFSETQ in the germline V gene. CDR3 coding DNA: TGCGCCAGCAGCTCAAACAGGGGCTCGGATGAAAAACTGTTTTTT. It yields the protein CASSSNRGSDEKLFF.

This sequence joins TRBV7-9 and TRBJ1-4, with 8 nucleotides matching TRBD1. The germline V gene has CDR1 SEHNR and CDR2 FQNEAQ (reference sequence). The CDR3 is 15 residues long. Trimming cost V 5 bases and J 8 bases; bases outside gene matches: 10. The CDR3 loop reads CASSPGQGVFEKLFF. The CDR3 nucleotides are TGTGCCAGCAGCCCAGGACAGGGCGTTTTCGAAAAACTGTTTTTT.